This T cell receptor beta chain was sequenced during a study of coeliac disease. Findings and caveats of the study: Largely private TRB repertoires meant most sequences were sample-unique.

About this clone itself: No antigen is known for it.

Some clones are missing from TCRdb's copy, which holds only in-frame ones; the method was immunoSEQ multiplex PCR. The table has over 3,500 clones, 50% to 75% seen once. One frozen approximately 550,000-cell aliquot per fraction was sequenced. The CDR3 is 17 residues long. The V gene's germline CDR1 is SSHAT and CDR2 FNYEAQ (reference sequence). Trimming took off 5 bases at V and 5 bases at J, with 24 bases between the two ends. The clonotype comes from a human donor with active celiac disease. Sequencing used intraepithelial lymphocytes from the gut. V and J are TRBV7-7 and TRBJ1-2; TRBD1 is a possible D gene (6 bases). In DNA, the CDR3 is TGTGCCAGCAGCCGGTCGACAGGCCTTCTCAGGAAGTATGGCTACACCTTC. Translated: CASSRSTGLLRKYGYTF.